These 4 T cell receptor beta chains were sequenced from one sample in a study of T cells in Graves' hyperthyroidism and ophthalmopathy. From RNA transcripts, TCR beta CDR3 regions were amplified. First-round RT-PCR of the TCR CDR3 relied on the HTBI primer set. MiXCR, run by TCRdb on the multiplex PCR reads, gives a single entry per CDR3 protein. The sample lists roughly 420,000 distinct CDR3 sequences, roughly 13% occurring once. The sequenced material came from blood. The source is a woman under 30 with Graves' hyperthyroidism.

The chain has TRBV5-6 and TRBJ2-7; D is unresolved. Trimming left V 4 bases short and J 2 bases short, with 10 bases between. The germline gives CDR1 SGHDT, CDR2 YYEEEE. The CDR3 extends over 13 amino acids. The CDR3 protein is CASSPRYTYEQYF. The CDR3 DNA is TGTGCCAGCAGCCCCAGATACACCTACGAGCAGTACTTC.

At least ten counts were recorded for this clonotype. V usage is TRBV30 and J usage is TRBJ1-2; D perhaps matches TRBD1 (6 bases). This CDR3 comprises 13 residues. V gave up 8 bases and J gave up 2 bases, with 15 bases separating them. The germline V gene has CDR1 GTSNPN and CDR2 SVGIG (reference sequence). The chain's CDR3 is CAGTPQGNYGYTF. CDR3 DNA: TGTGCCGGGACACCTCAGGGCAACTATGGCTACACCTTC.

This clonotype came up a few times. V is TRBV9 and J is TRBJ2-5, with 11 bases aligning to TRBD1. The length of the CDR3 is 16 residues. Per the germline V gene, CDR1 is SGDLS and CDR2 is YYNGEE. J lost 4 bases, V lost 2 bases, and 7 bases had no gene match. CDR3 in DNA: TGTGCCAGCAGCGTGGGACAGGGGGTTGAGGGAGAGACCCAGTACTTC. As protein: CASSVGQGVEGETQYF.

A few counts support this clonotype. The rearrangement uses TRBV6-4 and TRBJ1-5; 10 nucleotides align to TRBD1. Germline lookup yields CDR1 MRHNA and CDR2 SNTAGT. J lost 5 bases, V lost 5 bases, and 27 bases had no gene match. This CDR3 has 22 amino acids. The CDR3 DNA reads TGTGCCAGCAGTCCCCCCCGGACAGGGGGGCAGAAAGCGTTAGTGCGGGATCAGCCCCAGCATTTT. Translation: CASSPPRTGGQKALVRDQPQHF.